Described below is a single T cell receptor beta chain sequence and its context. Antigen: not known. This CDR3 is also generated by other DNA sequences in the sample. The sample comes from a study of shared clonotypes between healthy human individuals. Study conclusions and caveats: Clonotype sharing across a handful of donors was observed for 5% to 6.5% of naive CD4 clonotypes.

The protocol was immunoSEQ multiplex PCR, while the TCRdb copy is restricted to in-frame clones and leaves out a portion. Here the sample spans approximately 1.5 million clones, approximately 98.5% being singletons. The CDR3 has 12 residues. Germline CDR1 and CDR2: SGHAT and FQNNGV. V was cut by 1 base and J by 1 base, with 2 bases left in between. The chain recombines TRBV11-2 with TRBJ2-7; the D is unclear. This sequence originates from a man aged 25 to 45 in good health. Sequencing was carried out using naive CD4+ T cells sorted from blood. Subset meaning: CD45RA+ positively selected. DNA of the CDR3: TGTGCCAGCAGCTTAGTGTCCTACGAGCAGTACTTC. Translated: CASSLVSYEQYF.